This T cell receptor beta chain is drawn from a study of cytomegalovirus exposure and HLA in healthy donors. Amplification used 60 Vbeta primers and 13 Jbeta primers. Sequencing was performed with immunoSEQ multiplex PCR; in TCRdb, only in-frame clones are kept and a portion is missing. The sample has more than 100,000 clones, approximately 80% seen once. The sequenced sample was PBMCs. This TCR was sampled from a female donor in good health and CMV-seropositive.

The CDR3 coding sequence is TGTGCCAGCAGCGGACAGGGGGCTTCGCGGAGCTCCTACAATGAGCAGTTCTTC. Amino acids: CASSGQGASRSSYNEQFF. The chain links TRBV25-1 to TRBJ2-1; 11 bases match TRBD1. J was trimmed by 0 bases and V by 6 bases; bases with no gene match: 10. Germline values: CDR1 MGHDK, CDR2 SYGVNS. This CDR3 region has 18 residues.